Below, 5 T cell receptor beta chains from the same sample are listed, as sequenced in a study of control samples from healthy donors and cancer patients. TCRdb's table, derived via immunoSEQ multiplex PCR, lists solely in-frame clones and lacks some. The table lists 120,000 to 150,000 clones, 91% of them singletons. The sequenced sample was blood. The receptors shown here come from a man between 18 and 35 years old in good health.

The V gene is TRBV5-1, the J gene TRBJ2-2; no reliable D call. V lost 0 bases and J lost 8, with 11 bases in between. The CDR3 is 14 amino acids. CDR1 and CDR2 from the germline V gene are SGHRS and YFSETQ. CDR3 protein: CASSLDIVAGELFF. The CDR3 bases are TGCGCCAGCAGCTTGGATATAGTAGCTGGGGAGCTGTTTTTT.

In its sample, this clone was seen once. This chain connects TRBV4-3 to TRBJ1-1, with D tentatively TRBD1 (5 bases). This CDR3 is built from 15 residues. Germline V lookup: CDR1 LGHNA, CDR2 YSLEER. V lost 1 base and J 6 bases, leaving 15 bases between the germline ends. Here the CDR3 DNA reads TGCGCCAGCAGCCAAGTGTGGGACGCCGGTTCTGAAGCTTTCTTT. Its protein is CASSQVWDAGSEAFF.

The chain joins TRBV28 to TRBJ1-2; no firm D call. Germline assignment: CDR1 MDHEN and CDR2 SYDVKM. Trimming took off 2 bases at V and 6 bases at J, with 16 bases between the two ends. The CDR3 has 15 amino acids. The CDR3, as DNA: TGTGCCAGCAGTTTAAATAGTCCCGTCGGAGATGGCTACACCTTC. Encoded protein: CASSLNSPVGDGYTF.

This clone appeared a few times. The J gene is TRBJ1-1, the V gene TRBV27, with unresolved D. The germline V gene encodes CDR1 MNHEY and CDR2 SMNVEV (reference sequence). CDR3 length equals 15 residues. Trimming took 5 bases from V and 3 from J, leaving 16 bases between them. CDR3 sequence (DNA): TGTGCCAGCAGTACAAGAGAATCCAAGGACACTGAAGCTTTCTTT. Its translation: CASSTRESKDTEAFF.

The rearrangement uses TRBV18 and TRBJ2-2; the match to TRBD2 covers 9 bases. The CDR3 runs to 16 residues. CDR1 and CDR2 (germline): KGHSH, LQKENI. V shed 0 bases, J shed 6 bases, and the junction held 5 bases outside the gene matches. The CDR3: CASSPPIAGVAGELFF. The CDR3 DNA reads TGTGCCAGCTCACCACCGATAGCGGGGGTTGCCGGGGAGCTGTTTTTT.